The 18 T cell receptor beta chains in this list originate from one sample, sequenced in a study of shared clonotypes between healthy human individuals. Clones were sequenced by immunoSEQ multiplex PCR, and TCRdb holds only the in-frame ones, with some missing. Among about 510,000 clones, 79% were seen once, and the ten largest hold 10% to 15%. The sample comprised PBMCs. The origin of the receptors is a woman aged 40 to 50 in good health. Some clones in this sample may be carry-over from other donors' samples.

This clone has only a few counts. The chain links TRBV7-2 to TRBJ2-7; D unclear. This CDR3 has 12 residues. V was clipped by 3 bases and J by 6 bases, with 9 bases between them. Germline-derived CDR1 and CDR2 are SGHTA and FQGNSA. CDR3 DNA sequence: TGTGCCAGCAGCTTCAGGTCCCGCGAGCAGTACTTC. Residues: CASSFRSREQYF.

V and J are TRBV9 and TRBJ1-2, with a possible D match to TRBD1 (5 bases). Germline CDR1 is SGDLS and CDR2 is YYNGEE. The V end lost 3 bases, the J end lost 4 bases, and 13 bases lay between the germline ends. There are 14 residues in the CDR3. The CDR3 bases are TGTGCCAGCAGCGAAGGATATGGGGCCTATGGCTACACCTTC. As protein: CASSEGYGAYGYTF.

The chain links TRBV10-3 to TRBJ2-5; D possibly uses TRBD1 or TRBD2 (5 bases each). Trimming removed 2 bases at V and 9 bases at J, with 13 bases between. The CDR3 runs 13 residues. CDR1 is ENHRY, CDR2 SYGVKD, per germline. CDR3 region: CAISEGAPGAQYF. The CDR3, as DNA: TGTGCCATCAGTGAGGGGGCACCCGGGGCCCAGTACTTC.

The V call is TRBV19, the J call TRBJ2-2; 12 bases are a match to TRBD2. This CDR3 contains 17 residues. Germline CDR1 reads LNHDA; CDR2 reads SQIVND (reference sequence). With 5 bases clipped from V and 6 bases from J, the junction kept 10 bases outside the gene matches. CDR3 DNA: TGTGCCAGTAGTCAGACTAGCGGGAGTATGTCAGCCGGGGAGCTGTTTTTT. Protein: CASSQTSGSMSAGELFF.

The chain links TRBV19 to TRBJ2-1, with 9 bases lining up with TRBD1. CDR3 length: 15 amino acids. V trimming: 6 bases; J trimming: 1 base; junction bases outside the gene matches: 4. Germline V CDR1 and CDR2: LNHDA, SQIVND (reference sequence). CDR3 coding DNA: TGTGCCAGTAGCCCGGGACAGGGTTCCTACAATGAGCAGTTCTTC. It yields the protein CASSPGQGSYNEQFF.

The rearrangement joins TRBV29-1 to TRBJ2-7; D not certain. V lost 5 bases to trimming and J lost 6 bases, with 11 bases between them. The CDR3 has 11 amino acids. Germline loops: CDR1 SQVTM, CDR2 ANQGSEA. The CDR3 loop reads CSVRPGVEQYF. CDR3 nucleotide sequence: TGCAGCGTTAGACCTGGGGTCGAGCAGTACTTC.

The chain joins TRBV6-1 to TRBJ2-7, with D unclear. The V gene lost 7 bases and the J gene lost 0 bases, with 10 bases spanning the gap. CDR3 size: 13 residues. Germline lookup yields CDR1 MNHNS and CDR2 SASEGT. DNA for the CDR3: TGTGCCAGCACCTTGGACGTCTCCTACGAGCAGTACTTC. This codes for CASTLDVSYEQYF.

The chain uses TRBV10-3 and TRBJ2-7; D might be TRBD2 (6 bases). The CDR3 sequence is 14 residues long. V lost 3 bases and J 8 bases, leaving 17 bases between the germline ends. The germline CDR1 and CDR2 sequences are ENHRY and SYGVKD. CDR3 region: CAISDDWRELQQYF. As DNA, the CDR3 is TGTGCCATCAGTGATGATTGGAGGGAGTTGCAGCAGTACTTC.

The CDR3 bases are TGCAGCGTCGGCGGCCCTCGACTAGGGACCGAGACCCAGTACTTC. Translating it yields CSVGGPRLGTETQYF. The rearrangement joins TRBV29-1 to TRBJ2-5, with D tentatively TRBD2 (6 bases). CDR3 length: 15 residues. The V end lost 6 bases, the J end lost 5 bases, and 22 bases lay between the germline ends. Looked up from germline, CDR1 is SQVTM and CDR2 is ANQGSEA.

The chain joins TRBV5-5 to TRBJ2-2, with D unclear. The V gene lost 4 bases and the J gene lost 0 bases, with 16 bases spanning the gap. The CDR3 covers 17 residues. The germline CDR1 and CDR2 sequences are SGHKS and YYEKEE (reference sequence). The CDR3 here is CASSRDLVEANTGELFF. The DNA for the CDR3 is TGTGCCAGCAGCCGAGATCTAGTTGAAGCGAACACCGGGGAGCTGTTTTTT.

The rearrangement links TRBV28 to TRBJ2-1; D gene ambiguous. The CDR3 is 12 residues long. CDR1 and CDR2 from the germline V gene are MDHEN and SYDVKM. V lost 5 bases and J lost 6, with 8 bases in between. The CDR3 sequence is CASSLPLNEQFF. As DNA, the CDR3 is TGTGCCAGCAGTCTACCCCTCAATGAGCAGTTCTTC. The full variable domain, in which reference TRBV28 and TRBJ2-1 provide the parts outside the CDR3, is DVKVTQSSRYLVKRTGEKVFLECVQDMDHENMFWYRQDPGLGLRLIYFSYDVKMKEKGDIPEGYSVSREKKERFSLILESASTNQTSMYLCASSLPLNEQFFGPGTRLTVL.

This sequence joins TRBV5-1 and TRBJ2-2; either TRBD1 or TRBD2 may supply D (5 bases each). The CDR3 has 15 amino acids. V was cut by 1 base and J by 1 base, with 8 bases left in between. Per germline, CDR1 SGHRS and CDR2 YFSETQ. CDR3 bases: TGCGCCAGCAGCTTGTGGGGGTTGAACACCGGGGAGCTGTTTTTT. Translation: CASSLWGLNTGELFF.

The chain is built from TRBV5-1 and TRBJ2-7, with no clear D. CDR3 length equals 15 residues. Trimming removed 0 bases from V and 2 bases from J, with 12 bases in between. CDR1 and CDR2 from the germline V gene are SGHRS and YFSETQ. The CDR3 DNA reads TGCGCCAGCAGCTTGGAGGGTAGCTCGGCCTACGAGCAGTACTTC. Encoded protein: CASSLEGSSAYEQYF.

The chain has TRBV28 and TRBJ1-3; perhaps TRBD1 as D (6 bases). In germline, CDR1 is MDHEN, CDR2 SYDVKM. V was trimmed by 3 bases and J by 4 bases, leaving 13 bases between them. This CDR3 is 15 amino acids long. The CDR3 here is CASSFGGASGNTIYF. CDR3 nucleotides: TGTGCCAGCAGTTTCGGGGGCGCTTCGGGAAACACCATATATTTT. The full variable domain, with the rest looked up from reference TRBV28 and TRBJ1-3, is DVKVTQSSRYLVKRTGEKVFLECVQDMDHENMFWYRQDPGLGLRLIYFSYDVKMKEKGDIPEGYSVSREKKERFSLILESASTNQTSMYLCASSFGGASGNTIYFGEGSWLTVV.

This clone was seen repeatedly, ten times or more. CDR3 protein: CASHPGQYNSPLHF. The CDR3 DNA follows: TGTGCCAGCCACCCAGGGCAGTATAATTCACCCCTCCACTTT. This chain links TRBV4-2 with TRBJ1-6, with a possible D match to TRBD1 (5 bases). The germline gives CDR1 LGHNA, CDR2 YNFKEQ. The CDR3 has 14 residues. V lost 8 bases and J 4 bases, leaving 12 bases between the germline ends.

The sample holds many counts of this clone. The rearrangement links TRBV25-1 to TRBJ1-4; the D gene is possibly TRBD1 (6 bases). The CDR3 has 15 residues. Trimming stripped 4 bases from V and 1 base from J, with 10 bases between. CDR1 and CDR2 (germline): MGHDK, SYGVNS. The CDR3 sequence: CASSGYRETNEKLFF. The CDR3 coding sequence is TGTGCCAGCAGTGGCTACAGGGAAACTAATGAAAAACTGTTTTTT.

The chain has TRBV30 and TRBJ2-1; the match to TRBD2 covers 8 bases. CDR1 GTSNPN and CDR2 SVGIG come from the germline V gene (reference sequence). Trimming removed 1 base from V and 4 bases from J; junction bases left unmatched: 6. The CDR3 is 15 residues long. CDR3 DNA: TGTGCCTGGAGTGCCTACTTAGCGGGATACAATGAGCAGTTCTTC. This codes for CAWSAYLAGYNEQFF.

About this clone itself: The same CDR3 can be traced to other DNA sequences in this sample. The rearrangement uses TRBV7-6 and TRBJ2-7; the D gene is possibly TRBD2 (5 bases). V lost 1 base and J lost 2, with 6 bases in between. The CDR3 has 13 amino acids. The germline gives CDR1 SGHVS, CDR2 FNYEAQ. The CDR3 region has the DNA TGTGCCAGCAGCTTAGTCGGGACCTACGAGCAGTACTTC. It encodes CASSLVGTYEQYF.